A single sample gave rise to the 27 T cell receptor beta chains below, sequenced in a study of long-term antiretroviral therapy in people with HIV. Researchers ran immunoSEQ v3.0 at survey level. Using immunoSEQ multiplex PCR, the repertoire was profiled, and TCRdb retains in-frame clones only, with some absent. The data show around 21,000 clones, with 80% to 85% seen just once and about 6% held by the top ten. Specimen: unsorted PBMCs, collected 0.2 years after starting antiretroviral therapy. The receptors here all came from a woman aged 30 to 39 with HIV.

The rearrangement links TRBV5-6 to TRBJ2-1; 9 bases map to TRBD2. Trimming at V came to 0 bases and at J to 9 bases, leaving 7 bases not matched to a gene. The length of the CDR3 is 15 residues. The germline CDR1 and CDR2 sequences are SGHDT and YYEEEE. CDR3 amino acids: CASSLGRGGYLEQFF. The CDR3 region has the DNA TGTGCCAGCAGCTTGGGGCGGGGGGGCTACCTTGAGCAGTTCTTC. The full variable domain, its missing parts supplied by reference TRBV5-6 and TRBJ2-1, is DAGVTQSPTHLIKTRGQQVTLRCSPKSGHDTVSWYQQALGQGPQFIFQYYEEEERQRGNFPDRFSGHQFPNYSSELNVNALLLGDSALYLCASSLGRGGYLEQFFGPGTRLTVL.

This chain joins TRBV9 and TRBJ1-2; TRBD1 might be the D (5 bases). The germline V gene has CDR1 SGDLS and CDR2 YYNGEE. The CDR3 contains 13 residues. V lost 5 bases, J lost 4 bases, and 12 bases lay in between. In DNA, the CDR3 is TGTGCCAGCAGGACTAGGGGAGGCTATGGCTACACCTTC. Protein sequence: CASRTRGGYGYTF.

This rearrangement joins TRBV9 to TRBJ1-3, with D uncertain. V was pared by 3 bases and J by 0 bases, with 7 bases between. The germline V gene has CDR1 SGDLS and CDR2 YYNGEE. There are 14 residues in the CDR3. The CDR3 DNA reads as TGTGCCAGCAGCGCGGAGAGCTCTGGAAACACCATATATTTT. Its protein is CASSAESSGNTIYF.

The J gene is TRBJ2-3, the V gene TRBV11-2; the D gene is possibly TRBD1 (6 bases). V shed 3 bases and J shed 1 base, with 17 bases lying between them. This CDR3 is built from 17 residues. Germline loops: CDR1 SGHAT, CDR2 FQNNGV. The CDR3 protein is CASSFPTGTDGTDTQYF. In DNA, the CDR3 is TGTGCCAGCAGCTTTCCCACAGGGACCGACGGCACAGATACGCAGTATTTT. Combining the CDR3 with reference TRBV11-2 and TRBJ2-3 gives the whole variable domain EAGVAQSPRYKIIEKRQSVAFWCNPISGHATLYWYQQILGQGPKLLIQFQNNGVVDDSQLPKDRFSAERLKGVDSTLKIQPAKLEDSAVYLCASSFPTGTDGTDTQYFGPGTRLTVL.

The CDR3 DNA sequence: TGTGCCAGCAGCCGAACCGGGACACTCGGAAACACCATATATTTT. It is translated as CASSRTGTLGNTIYF. The V call is TRBV14, the J call TRBJ1-3; a possible D gene is TRBD1 (6 bases). The CDR3 has 15 residues. Germline V gene lookup returns CDR1 SGHDN and CDR2 FVKESK. V shed 4 bases and J shed 4 bases, with 14 bases lying between them.

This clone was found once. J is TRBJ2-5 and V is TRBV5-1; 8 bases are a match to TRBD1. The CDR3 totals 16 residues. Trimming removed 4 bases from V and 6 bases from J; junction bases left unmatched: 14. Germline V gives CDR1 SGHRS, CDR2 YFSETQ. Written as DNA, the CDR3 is TGCGCCAGCAGCCTACTAACCTTGGACAGGGAGCAGACCCAGTACTTC. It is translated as CASSLLTLDREQTQYF.

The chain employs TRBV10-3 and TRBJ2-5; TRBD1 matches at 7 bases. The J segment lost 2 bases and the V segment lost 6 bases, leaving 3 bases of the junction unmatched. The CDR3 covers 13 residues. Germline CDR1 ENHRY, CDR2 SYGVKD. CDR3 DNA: TGTGCCATCAGGGGGACAGAGCAAGAGACCCAGTACTTC. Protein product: CAIRGTEQETQYF.

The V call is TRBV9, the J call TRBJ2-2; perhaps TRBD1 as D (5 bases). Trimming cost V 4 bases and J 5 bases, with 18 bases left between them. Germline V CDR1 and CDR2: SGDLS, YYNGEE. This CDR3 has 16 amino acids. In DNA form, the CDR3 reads TGTGCCAGCAGCCCCCAGGGCGGCTTGGGTACCGGGGAGCTGTTTTTT. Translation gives CASSPQGGLGTGELFF.

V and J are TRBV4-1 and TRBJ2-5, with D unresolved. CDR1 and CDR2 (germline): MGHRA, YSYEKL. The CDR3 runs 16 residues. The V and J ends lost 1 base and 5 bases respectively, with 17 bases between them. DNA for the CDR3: TGCGCCAGCAGCCAAGGAGGACCGCCAGATTGGGAGACCCAGTACTTC. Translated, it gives CASSQGGPPDWETQYF.

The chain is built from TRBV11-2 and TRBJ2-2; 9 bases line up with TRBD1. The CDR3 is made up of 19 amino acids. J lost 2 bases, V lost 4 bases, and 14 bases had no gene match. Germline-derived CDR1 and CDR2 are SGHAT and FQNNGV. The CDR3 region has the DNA TGTGCCAGCAGCTCCTATCCGGGACAGGGAATGGGTAACACCGGGGAGCTGTTTTTT. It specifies CASSSYPGQGMGNTGELFF.

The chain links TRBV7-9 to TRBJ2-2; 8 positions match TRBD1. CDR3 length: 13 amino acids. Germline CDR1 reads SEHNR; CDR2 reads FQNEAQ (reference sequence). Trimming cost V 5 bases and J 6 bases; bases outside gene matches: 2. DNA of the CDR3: TGTGCCAGCAGCCTACAGGGGGCCGGGGAGCTGTTTTTT. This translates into CASSLQGAGELFF.

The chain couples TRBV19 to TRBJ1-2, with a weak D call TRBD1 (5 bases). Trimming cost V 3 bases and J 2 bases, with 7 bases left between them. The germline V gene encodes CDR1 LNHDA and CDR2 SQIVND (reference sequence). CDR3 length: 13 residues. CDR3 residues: CASSITGNYGYTF. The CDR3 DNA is TGTGCCAGTAGTATTACAGGCAACTATGGCTACACCTTC.

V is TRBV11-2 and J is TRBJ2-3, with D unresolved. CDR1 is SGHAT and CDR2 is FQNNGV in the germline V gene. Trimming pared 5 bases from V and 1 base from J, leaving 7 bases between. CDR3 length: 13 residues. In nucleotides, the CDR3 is TGTGCCAGCAGCCCAGCCCGCACAGATACGCAGTATTTT. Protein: CASSPARTDTQYF.

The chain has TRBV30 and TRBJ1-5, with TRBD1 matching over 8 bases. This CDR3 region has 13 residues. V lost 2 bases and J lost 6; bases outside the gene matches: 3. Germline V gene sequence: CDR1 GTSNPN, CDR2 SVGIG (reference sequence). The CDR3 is CAWSSTGVQPQHF. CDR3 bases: TGTGCCTGGAGTTCGACAGGGGTTCAGCCCCAGCATTTT.

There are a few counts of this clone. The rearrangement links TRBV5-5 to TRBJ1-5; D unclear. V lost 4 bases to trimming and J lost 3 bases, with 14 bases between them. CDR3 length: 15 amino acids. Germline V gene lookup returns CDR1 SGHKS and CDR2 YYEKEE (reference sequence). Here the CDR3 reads CASSPGQSSNQPQHF. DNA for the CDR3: TGTGCCAGCAGCCCAGGTCAGTCCTCCAATCAGCCCCAGCATTTT.

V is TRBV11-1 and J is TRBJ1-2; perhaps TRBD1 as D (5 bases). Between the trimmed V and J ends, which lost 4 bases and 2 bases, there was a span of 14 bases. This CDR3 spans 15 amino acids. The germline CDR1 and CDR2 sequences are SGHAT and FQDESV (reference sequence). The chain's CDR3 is CASSSSGLTNYGYTF. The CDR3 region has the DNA TGTGCCAGCAGCTCCTCGGGACTTACAAACTATGGCTACACCTTC.

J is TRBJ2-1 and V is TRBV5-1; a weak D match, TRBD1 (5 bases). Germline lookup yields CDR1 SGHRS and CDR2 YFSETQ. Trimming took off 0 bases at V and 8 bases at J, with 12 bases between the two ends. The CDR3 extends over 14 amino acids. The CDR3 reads CASSLDSGWDEQFF. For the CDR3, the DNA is TGCGCCAGCAGCTTGGATTCAGGGTGGGATGAGCAGTTCTTC.

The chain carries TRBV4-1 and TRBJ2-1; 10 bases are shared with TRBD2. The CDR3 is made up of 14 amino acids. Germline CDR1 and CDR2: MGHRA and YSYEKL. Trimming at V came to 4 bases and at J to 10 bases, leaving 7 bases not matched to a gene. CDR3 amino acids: CASSPGTSATEQFF. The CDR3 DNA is TGCGCCAGCAGCCCCGGGACTAGCGCCACCGAGCAGTTCTTC.

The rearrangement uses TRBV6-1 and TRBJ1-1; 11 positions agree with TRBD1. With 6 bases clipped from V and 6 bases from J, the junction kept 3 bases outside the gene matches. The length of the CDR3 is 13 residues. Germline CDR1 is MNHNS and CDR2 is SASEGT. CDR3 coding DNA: TGTGCCAGCAGACTGGGACAGGGGGCTGAAGCTTTCTTT. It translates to CASRLGQGAEAFF.

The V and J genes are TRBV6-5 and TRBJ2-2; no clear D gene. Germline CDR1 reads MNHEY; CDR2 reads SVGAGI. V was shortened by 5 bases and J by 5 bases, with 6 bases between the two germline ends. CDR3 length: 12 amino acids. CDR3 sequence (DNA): TGTGCCAGCAGTACACTAACCGGGGAGCTGTTTTTT. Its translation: CASSTLTGELFF.

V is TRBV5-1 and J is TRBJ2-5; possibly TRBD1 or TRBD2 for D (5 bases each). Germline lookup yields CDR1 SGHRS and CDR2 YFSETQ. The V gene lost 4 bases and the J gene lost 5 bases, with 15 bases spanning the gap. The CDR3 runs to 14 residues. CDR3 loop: CASSPGTFRETQYF. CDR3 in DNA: TGCGCCAGCAGCCCGGGGACCTTTCGGGAGACCCAGTACTTC.

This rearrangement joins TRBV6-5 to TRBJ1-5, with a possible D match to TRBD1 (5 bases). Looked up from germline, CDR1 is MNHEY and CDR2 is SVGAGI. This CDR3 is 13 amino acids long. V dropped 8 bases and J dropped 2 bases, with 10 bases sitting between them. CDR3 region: CASQGKGNQPQHF. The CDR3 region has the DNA TGTGCCAGCCAGGGAAAGGGCAATCAGCCCCAGCATTTT.

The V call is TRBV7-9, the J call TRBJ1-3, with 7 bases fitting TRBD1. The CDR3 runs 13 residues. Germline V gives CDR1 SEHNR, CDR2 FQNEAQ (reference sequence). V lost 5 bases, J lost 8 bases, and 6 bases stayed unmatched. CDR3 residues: CASSLDRADTIYF. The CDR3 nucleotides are TGTGCCAGCAGCCTCGACAGGGCGGACACCATATATTTT.

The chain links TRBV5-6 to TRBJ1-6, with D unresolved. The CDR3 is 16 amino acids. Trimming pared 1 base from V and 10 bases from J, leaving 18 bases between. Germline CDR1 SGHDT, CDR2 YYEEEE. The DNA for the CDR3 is TGTGCCAGCAGCTTGAAGGCTCGGGGTGGTCGATCACCCCTCCACTTT. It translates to CASSLKARGGRSPLHF.

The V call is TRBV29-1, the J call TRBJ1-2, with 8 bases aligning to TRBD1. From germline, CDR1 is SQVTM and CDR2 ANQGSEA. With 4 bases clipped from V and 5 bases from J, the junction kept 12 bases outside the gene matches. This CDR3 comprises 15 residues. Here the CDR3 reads CSVGGPDRGLYGYTF. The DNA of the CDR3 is TGCAGCGTTGGTGGCCCTGACAGGGGTTTGTATGGCTACACCTTC.

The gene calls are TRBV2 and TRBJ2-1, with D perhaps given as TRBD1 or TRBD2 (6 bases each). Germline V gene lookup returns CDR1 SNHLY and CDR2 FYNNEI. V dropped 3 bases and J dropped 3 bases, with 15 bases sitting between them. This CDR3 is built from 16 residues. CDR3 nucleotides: TGTGCCAGCAGTGAGAGGGGGGCCGGAAACTACAATGAGCAGTTCTTC. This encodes CASSERGAGNYNEQFF. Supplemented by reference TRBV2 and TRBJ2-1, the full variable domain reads EPEVTQTPSHQVTQMGQEVILRCVPISNHLYFYWYRQILGQKVEFLVSFYNNEISEKSEIFDDQFSVERPDGSNFTLKIRSTKLEDSAMYFCASSERGAGNYNEQFFGPGTRLTVL.

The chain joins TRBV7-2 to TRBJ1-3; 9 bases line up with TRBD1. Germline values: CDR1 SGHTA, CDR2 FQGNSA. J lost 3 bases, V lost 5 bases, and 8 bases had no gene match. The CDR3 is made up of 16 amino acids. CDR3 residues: CASSPGTGKGGNTIYF. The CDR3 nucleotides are TGTGCCAGCAGCCCAGGGACAGGGAAGGGTGGAAACACCATATATTTT.